The rows below give T cell receptor beta chains drawn from one sample of a study of blood T cell repertoires in COVID-19. The repertoire was sequenced with immunoSEQ multiplex PCR; TCRdb's copy has only in-frame clones and lacks some. Among approximately 210,000 clones listed, 85% to 90% were seen once. Sequencing used peripheral blood. These receptors all come from a woman in her 70s with acute or convalescent COVID-19. Both conserved end residues are part of each CDR3. D genes are given only for firm matches. The size of a clone is reported for some rows only, either as once, few or many, or as a class for expanded clones.

cdr3_nt cdr3_aa j_call clone_size d_call v_call
TGTGCCAGCTCACCGCCCGGTGAGTATCAGCCCCAGCATTTT CASSPPGEYQPQHF TRBJ1-5 few NA TRBV18
TGTGCCAGCAGGACTCAGTCGTATGGCTACACCTTC CASRTQSYGYTF TRBJ1-2 few NA TRBV7-9
TGTGCCAGCAGCTTTGTCTCCGGGACTAGCGGGAGGGTTGAGCAGTTCTTC CASSFVSGTSGRVEQFF TRBJ2-1 few TRBD2 TRBV9
TGTGCCAGCAGCTTACCTAGCGGGGTATACAATGAGCAGTTCTTC CASSLPSGVYNEQFF TRBJ2-1 NA TRBD2 TRBV7-9
TGTGCCAGCTCACCACGGGGAGTGGGTGAGACCCAGTACTTC CASSPRGVGETQYF TRBJ2-5 NA NA TRBV18
TGTGCCAGCAGCTTAGACAGGGCCAAACTCCACTTT CASSLDRAKLHF TRBJ1-6 few TRBD1 TRBV28
TGCGCCAGCAGCTCCGGGACTAGCGGGGGGCCCTACAATGAGCAGTTCTTC CASSSGTSGGPYNEQFF TRBJ2-1 NA TRBD2 TRBV5-1
TGTGCCAGCAGCCCCAACGGACTGGGACAGAAGGGCTATGGCTACACCTTC CASSPNGLGQKGYGYTF TRBJ1-2 NA TRBD1 TRBV14
TGTGCCAGCAGTTTAAGAATGGCTTTAGATACGCAGTATTTT CASSLRMALDTQYF TRBJ2-3 NA NA TRBV27
TGTGCCAGCAGTCTTCCGGGACAAACTAATGAAAAACTGTTTTTT CASSLPGQTNEKLFF TRBJ1-4 NA NA TRBV28
TGTGCCAGCTCACGGGACTATACCAATCAGCCCCAGCATTTT CASSRDYTNQPQHF TRBJ1-5 NA NA TRBV18
TGTGCCGGCAGGCGGGCGACGAACACCGGGGAGCTGTTTTTT CAGRRATNTGELFF TRBJ2-2 NA NA TRBV19
TGCGCCAGCAGCCAGTCTGGGGAGGGCAGGGAGCCCCAGCATTTT CASSQSGEGREPQHF TRBJ1-5 NA NA TRBV4-1
TGCGCCAGCAGCTTGTGGCTAGGAGGAGAGACCCAGTACTTC CASSLWLGGETQYF TRBJ2-5 once NA TRBV5-1
TGTGCCACCAGCATACCGCCGGGACTAGCGGGAGAGACCCAGTACTTC CATSIPPGLAGETQYF TRBJ2-5 NA TRBD2 TRBV15
TGTGCCAGCAGCCAAATCAGGGGGCGAGTAGAGACCCAGTACTTC CASSQIRGRVETQYF TRBJ2-5 NA TRBD1 TRBV4-2
TGTGCCAGCTCACCCCGGGAGAGTATGAACACTGAAGCTTTCTTT CASSPRESMNTEAFF TRBJ1-1 once NA TRBV18
TGCAGCGTTGAAGATCCCGCGGGTAGGGAGACCCAGTACTTC CSVEDPAGRETQYF TRBJ2-5 NA NA TRBV29-1
TGTGCCAGCAGCCCAGAGGGTGGCAGGACTTATGGCTACACCTTC CASSPEGGRTYGYTF TRBJ1-2 NA NA TRBV9
TGTGCCAGTAACAGGGGCGCATGGAACTATGGCTACACCTTC CASNRGAWNYGYTF TRBJ1-2 NA TRBD1 TRBV19
TGTGCCAGCAGCTCCTTAGCGGGAGAAGCCCCAGATACGCAGTATTTT CASSSLAGEAPDTQYF TRBJ2-3 NA TRBD2 TRBV7-3
TGTGCCAGCAGCTGGGGGGTTGACACTGAAGCTTTCTTT CASSWGVDTEAFF TRBJ1-1 NA NA TRBV5-5
TGTGCCAGCCGGGACAGGGAGGGGTGGCCCCAGCATTTT CASRDREGWPQHF TRBJ1-5 NA TRBD1 TRBV19
TGCAGCGTGGATAGCGGGAGAAGAGAGACCCAGTACTTC CSVDSGRRETQYF TRBJ2-5 once TRBD2 TRBV29-1
TGTGCCAGCAGCGTAAGCTCCCGACAGGGAGTAGGGGAGCAGTACTTC CASSVSSRQGVGEQYF TRBJ2-7 once TRBD1 TRBV9
TGTGCCAGTAGTATTCCAGGACAGCTTAGCAATCAGCCCCAGCATTTT CASSIPGQLSNQPQHF TRBJ1-5 NA NA TRBV19
TGTGCCAGCAGTTACGGGGGGGCTGAAGCTTTCTTT CASSYGGAEAFF TRBJ1-1 NA NA TRBV6-5
TGTGCCAGCAGCTTAGCCGTACAGGGTATCGGGTATGGCTACACCTTC CASSLAVQGIGYGYTF TRBJ1-2 NA NA TRBV7-9
TGCGCCAGCAGTCCCCAACGAGGGTCTGGAAACACCATATATTTT CASSPQRGSGNTIYF TRBJ1-3 NA NA TRBV5-1
TGTGCCAGCAGTTTGGGACAAAGGGCAAGCACAGATACGCAGTATTTT CASSLGQRASTDTQYF TRBJ2-3 NA NA TRBV6-6
TGTGCCAGCAGTTACCCGGGGAACCAAGAGACCCAGTACTTC CASSYPGNQETQYF TRBJ2-5 NA NA TRBV6-2/TRBV6-3
TGTGCCAGCAGCTTTTATCGGGGGGGAAACACCATATATTTT CASSFYRGGNTIYF TRBJ1-3 few NA TRBV11-2
TGTGCCAGCAGAAGGCAGGGACTTTTGAACACTGAAGCTTTCTTT CASRRQGLLNTEAFF TRBJ1-1 many NA TRBV13
TGCAGCGTTGAATCCCAGGGGACTACGAATGGCTACACCTTC CSVESQGTTNGYTF TRBJ1-2 once NA TRBV29-1
TGTGCCAGCAGTGTCCAGCTCGGGGAGCAGTTCTTC CASSVQLGEQFF TRBJ2-1 NA NA TRBV5-5
TGTGCCACCAGCAGAGGGGCTAGCGGGAGGGCCGATACGCAGTATTTT CATSRGASGRADTQYF TRBJ2-3 NA TRBD2 TRBV15
TGTGCCAGCAGCGTAGCTCAGGGCGGCACTGAAGCTTTCTTT CASSVAQGGTEAFF TRBJ1-1 once NA TRBV9
TGTGCCAGCAGCTTCGCGGGGGGAGGGGAGCAGTTCTTC CASSFAGGGEQFF TRBJ2-1 NA TRBD2 TRBV5-4
TGTGCCAGCACGATACAGGGTAGCACTGAAGCTTTCTTT CASTIQGSTEAFF TRBJ1-1 once NA TRBV18
TGTGCCAGCAGCCCTACTCAATTCTCCTCCGGAAACACCATATATTTT CASSPTQFSSGNTIYF TRBJ1-3 NA NA TRBV6-2/TRBV6-3
TGTGCCAGCAGCTTATGGGCTAGCGGAAGATCGACAGAGACCCAGTACTTC CASSLWASGRSTETQYF TRBJ2-5 NA TRBD2 TRBV7-2
TGTGCCAGCAGCAGCGGCCTTGGCTACACCTTC CASSSGLGYTF TRBJ1-2 NA NA TRBV9
TGTGCCAGCAGCTTAATTAGCGGGGCCGTTAATTCACCCCTCCACTTT CASSLISGAVNSPLHF TRBJ1-6 once NA TRBV7-2